This entry lists 25 T cell receptor beta chains sequenced from one sample in a study of T cell changes during pregnancy in multiple sclerosis. Profiling relied on immunoSEQ multiplex PCR, and the TCRdb table lists in-frame clones only, not all of them. Of tens of thousands of clones in the sample, roughly 93% were seen once. Sequences were derived from peripheral blood, sampled after pregnancy. The receptors shown here come from a female donor with multiple sclerosis, enrolled in a pregnancy study.

The chain joins TRBV7-9 to TRBJ2-7; 10 bases line up with TRBD1. This CDR3 is 15 amino acids long. Germline loops: CDR1 SEHNR, CDR2 FQNEAQ (reference sequence). Trimming took 5 bases from V and 4 from J; bases not matched to a gene: 8. The CDR3 sequence: CASSGRQGAQYEQYF. CDR3 DNA sequence: TGTGCCAGCAGCGGACGACAGGGGGCGCAGTACGAGCAGTACTTC.

The chain combines TRBV7-2 with TRBJ1-1; D unclear. This CDR3 has 12 amino acids. CDR1 is SGHTA, CDR2 FQGNSA, per germline. V lost 3 bases and J lost 0, with 2 bases in between. CDR3 loop: CASSFMNTEAFF. As DNA, the CDR3 is TGTGCCAGCAGCTTCATGAACACTGAAGCTTTCTTT.

The J gene is TRBJ1-5, the V gene TRBV5-1, with 8 positions matching TRBD1. With V trimmed by 1 base and J by 0 bases, 6 bases remained unmatched. CDR1 SGHRS and CDR2 YFSETQ come from the germline V gene. CDR3 length: 17 amino acids. The CDR3 nucleotides are TGCGCCAGCAGCTTGACGGACAGGGATTATAGCAATCAGCCCCAGCATTTT. Amino acids: CASSLTDRDYSNQPQHF.

V gene TRBV7-9 combines with J gene TRBJ2-5; TRBD2 matches at 8 bases. CDR3 length: 17 residues. Germline V gene sequence: CDR1 SEHNR, CDR2 FQNEAQ (reference sequence). The junction had 13 bases not matched to a gene; V was cut back by 5 bases and J by 2 bases. CDR3 bases: TGTGCCAGCAGCATCCGAAGGGCGGGAGGACCTCAAGAGACCCAGTACTTC. Its protein is CASSIRRAGGPQETQYF.

This chain uses TRBV7-3 with TRBJ2-2, with a tentative D call TRBD1 (6 bases). Germline loops: CDR1 SGHTA, CDR2 FQGTGA. The germline V and J ends were trimmed by 2 bases and 1 base, with 14 bases remaining between them. The length of the CDR3 is 17 residues. The CDR3 nucleotides read TGTGCCAGCAGCTTACTCCCCTACAGGGTGAACACCGGGGAGCTGTTTTTT. Translation: CASSLLPYRVNTGELFF.

V is TRBV28 and J is TRBJ1-2; D is ambiguous. The germline V gene encodes CDR1 MDHEN and CDR2 SYDVKM. V dropped 2 bases and J dropped 8 bases, with 18 bases sitting between them. The CDR3 length is 15 residues. This CDR3 reads CASSLRLGEIRGYTF. For the CDR3, the DNA is TGTGCCAGCAGTTTACGACTGGGAGAGATACGGGGCTACACCTTC.

The chain employs TRBV6-5 and TRBJ1-2; a possible D gene is TRBD1 (6 bases). The CDR3 is 13 residues long. V was cut by 2 bases and J by 7 bases, with 11 bases left in between. The V gene's germline CDR1 is MNHEY and CDR2 SVGAGI. CDR3 region: CASSYAGALGYTF. The CDR3 DNA reads as TGTGCCAGCAGTTACGCAGGGGCGCTTGGCTACACCTTC.

The genes are TRBV5-1 and TRBJ2-3, with D perhaps TRBD2 (5 bases). Looked up from germline, CDR1 is SGHRS and CDR2 is YFSETQ. CDR3 length: 13 amino acids. The V gene lost 4 bases and the J gene lost 4 bases, with 10 bases spanning the gap. In DNA, the CDR3 is TGCGCCAGCAGCCCCGTGAGGGCAGATACGCAGTATTTT. Translated: CASSPVRADTQYF.

This chain uses TRBV7-2 with TRBJ1-5; no definite D call. Germline V CDR1 and CDR2: SGHTA, FQGNSA. This CDR3 region has 15 residues. Trimming left V 1 base short and J 6 bases short, with 13 bases between. The CDR3 sequence: CASSLGAGLGQPQHF. Written as DNA, the CDR3 is TGTGCCAGCAGCTTAGGGGCGGGGTTGGGTCAGCCCCAGCATTTT.

V gene TRBV5-8 combines with J gene TRBJ1-1; possibly TRBD1 for D (6 bases). Germline V gene lookup returns CDR1 SGHTS and CDR2 YDEGEE. The V end lost 0 bases, the J end lost 1 base, and 13 bases lay between the germline ends. This CDR3 has 16 amino acids. The CDR3 loop reads CASSLDPGTWNTEAFF. The CDR3 DNA reads TGTGCCAGCAGCTTGGACCCCGGGACATGGAACACTGAAGCTTTCTTT.

The rearrangement uses TRBV30 and TRBJ1-6; tentative D call: TRBD1 (5 bases). Per germline, CDR1 GTSNPN and CDR2 SVGIG (reference sequence). The CDR3 spans 16 residues. V was clipped by 0 bases and J by 3 bases, with 12 bases between them. CDR3 sequence reads: CAWSVGALFYNSPLHF. As DNA, the CDR3 is TGTGCCTGGAGTGTAGGGGCATTATTCTATAATTCACCCCTCCACTTT.

There are a few counts of this clone. In DNA form, the CDR3 reads TGTGCCAGCAGTTTGCGGGAGGGCCTGACAGATACGCAGTATTTT. Amino acid sequence: CASSLREGLTDTQYF. V is TRBV27 and J is TRBJ2-3; 9 nucleotides line up with TRBD2. J gave up 3 bases and V 3 bases, and 4 bases lay outside the gene matches. There are 15 residues in the CDR3. Germline values: CDR1 MNHEY, CDR2 SMNVEV (reference sequence).

The chain recombines TRBV4-1 with TRBJ1-1; 8 bases are a match to TRBD1. The CDR3 extends over 16 amino acids. Germline V lookup: CDR1 MGHRA, CDR2 YSYEKL. V lost 2 bases to trimming and J lost 1 base; unmatched junction nucleotides: 6. The CDR3 reads CASSQSLGQGNTEAFF. As DNA, the CDR3 is TGCGCCAGCAGCCAATCCCTAGGACAGGGGAACACTGAAGCTTTCTTT.

The V and J genes are TRBV5-1 and TRBJ2-7; D remains unclear. The germline V and J ends were trimmed by 0 bases and 0 bases, with 13 bases remaining between them. CDR1 and CDR2 from the germline V gene are SGHRS and YFSETQ. This CDR3 comprises 16 residues. CDR3 residues: CASSLDTAVSSYEQYF. The CDR3 DNA follows: TGCGCCAGCAGCTTGGATACAGCCGTCAGCTCCTACGAGCAGTACTTC.

J is TRBJ2-2 and V is TRBV4-1, with 14 bases that match TRBD2. Germline trimming cut 3 bases from V and 7 bases from J; bases unmatched to any gene: 4. CDR3 length: 16 amino acids. Germline CDR1 MGHRA, CDR2 YSYEKL. CDR3 DNA sequence: TGCGCCAGCAGCCAGGGACTAGCGGGAGTCGGCGGGGAGCTGTTTTTT. This gives the protein CASSQGLAGVGGELFF.

J is TRBJ2-7 and V is TRBV9; D is possibly TRBD2 (6 bases). The V end was cut by 0 bases, the J end by 0 bases, with 10 bases between. The CDR3 extends over 15 amino acids. Germline V gene sequence: CDR1 SGDLS, CDR2 YYNGEE. The CDR3 DNA reads TGTGCCAGCAGCGTAGGGGGGGAGCGCTCCTACGAGCAGTACTTC. Encoded protein: CASSVGGERSYEQYF.

The chain uses TRBV21-1 and TRBJ2-5; the D call TRBD1 from the table was never checked on the DNA. TRBV21-1 constitutes a pseudogene. This CDR3 region has 12 residues. The CDR3 here is CASSTGEETQYF. CDR3 DNA: TGTGCCAGCAGCACAGGGGAAGAGACCCAGTACTTC.

This chain joins TRBV11-2 and TRBJ2-2; 9 bases match TRBD2. The CDR3 sequence is 16 residues long. V shed 5 bases and J 4 bases; nucleotides not matched to a gene: 8. The germline V gene encodes CDR1 SGHAT and CDR2 FQNNGV. In DNA form, the CDR3 reads TGTGCCAGCAGCGCCTCCGGGACTAGCACCACCGGGGAGCTGTTTTTT. This translates into CASSASGTSTTGELFF. Full variable domain (rest looked up from reference TRBV11-2 and TRBJ2-2): EAGVAQSPRYKIIEKRQSVAFWCNPISGHATLYWYQQILGQGPKLLIQFQNNGVVDDSQLPKDRFSAERLKGVDSTLKIQPAKLEDSAVYLCASSASGTSTTGELFFGEGSRLTVL.

This clone was counted only a few times. V usage is TRBV29-1 and J usage is TRBJ2-7; 8 nucleotides agree with TRBD1. This CDR3 region has 12 residues. The germline CDR1 and CDR2 sequences are SQVTM and ANQGSEA. V lost 3 bases to trimming and J lost 4 bases; unmatched junction nucleotides: 2. The CDR3 nucleotides read TGCAGCGTTGACGGGACAGGTTACGAGCAGTACTTC. Translation gives CSVDGTGYEQYF.

This chain links TRBV10-3 with TRBJ1-5; 7 bases fit TRBD1. This CDR3 has 13 amino acids. J was trimmed by 5 bases and V by 10 bases; bases with no gene match: 8. Germline CDR1 and CDR2: ENHRY and SYGVKD. CDR3 region: CATTGDRDQPQHF. In DNA form, the CDR3 reads TGTGCCACTACAGGCGACAGGGATCAGCCCCAGCATTTT.

The V call is TRBV29-1, the J call TRBJ2-7, with D maybe TRBD2 (7 bases). Germline lookup yields CDR1 SQVTM and CDR2 ANQGSEA. The length of the CDR3 is 13 residues. Trimming left V 4 bases short and J 4 bases short, with 14 bases between. Here the CDR3 DNA reads TGCAGCGTTGCACAGGGAGGGGGGTACGAGCAGTACTTC. It codes for CSVAQGGGYEQYF.

DNA of the CDR3: TGCGCCAGCAGCTTGGACCTATCGGGGCAGTTCTTC. As protein: CASSLDLSGQFF. The rearrangement joins TRBV5-1 to TRBJ2-1; D unresolved. The CDR3 is 12 amino acids. The germline V gene has CDR1 SGHRS and CDR2 YFSETQ. Trimming cost V 0 bases and J 12 bases, with 10 bases left between them.

The V call is TRBV7-9, the J call TRBJ2-5; tentative D call: TRBD2 (5 bases). V lost 3 bases and J 1 base, leaving 9 bases between the germline ends. The germline CDR1 and CDR2 sequences are SEHNR and FQNEAQ (reference sequence). The CDR3 extends over 14 amino acids. The CDR3 sequence: CASSFGLGQETQYF. The DNA for the CDR3 is TGTGCCAGCAGCTTCGGACTCGGCCAAGAGACCCAGTACTTC.

The V call is TRBV19, the J call TRBJ1-5; D may be TRBD1 (6 bases). Deletions cut 4 bases from V and 9 bases from J, with 16 bases between. Germline loops: CDR1 LNHDA, CDR2 SQIVND (reference sequence). This CDR3 has 14 amino acids. The CDR3 DNA reads TGTGCCAGTAGTACTCGACAGGCCGCGGGGCCCCAGCATTTT. This encodes CASSTRQAAGPQHF.

The J gene is TRBJ2-6, the V gene TRBV7-9; the D is unclear. Germline V CDR1 and CDR2: SEHNR, FQNEAQ (reference sequence). This CDR3 contains 16 residues. V was pared by 5 bases and J by 4 bases, with 15 bases between. CDR3 DNA sequence: TGTGCCAGCAGCGCAACTCAGGTCTCGGGGGCCAACGTCCTGACTTTC. Residues: CASSATQVSGANVLTF.